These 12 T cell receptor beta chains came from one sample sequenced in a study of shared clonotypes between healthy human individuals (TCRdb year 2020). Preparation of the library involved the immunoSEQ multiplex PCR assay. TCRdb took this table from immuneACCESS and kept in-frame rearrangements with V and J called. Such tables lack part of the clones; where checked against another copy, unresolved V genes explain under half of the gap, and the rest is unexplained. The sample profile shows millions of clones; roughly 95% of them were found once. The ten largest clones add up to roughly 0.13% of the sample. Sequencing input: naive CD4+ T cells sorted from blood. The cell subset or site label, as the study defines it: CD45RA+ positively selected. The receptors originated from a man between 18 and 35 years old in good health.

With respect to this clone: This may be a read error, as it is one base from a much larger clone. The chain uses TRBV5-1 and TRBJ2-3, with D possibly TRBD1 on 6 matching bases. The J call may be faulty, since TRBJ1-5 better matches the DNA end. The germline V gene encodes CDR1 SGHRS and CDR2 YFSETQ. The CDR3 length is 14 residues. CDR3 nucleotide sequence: TGCGCCAGCAGCCTCGGACAGAGCACAGATACGCAGCATTTT. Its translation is CASSLGQSTDTQHF.

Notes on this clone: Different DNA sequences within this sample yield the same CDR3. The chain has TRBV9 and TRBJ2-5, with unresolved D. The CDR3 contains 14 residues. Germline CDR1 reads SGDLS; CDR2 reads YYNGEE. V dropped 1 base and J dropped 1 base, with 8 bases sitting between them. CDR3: CASSVRLGQETQYF. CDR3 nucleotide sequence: TGTGCCAGCAGCGTACGGTTGGGCCAAGAGACCCAGTACTTC.

DNA for the CDR3: TGCAGCGTTCTCAAACTAGCGGGAGCGATAAACATTCAGTACTTC. Translating it yields CSVLKLAGAINIQYF. The chain is built from TRBV29-1 and TRBJ2-4, with TRBD2 matching 11 bases. The CDR3 sequence is 15 residues long. Germline-derived CDR1 and CDR2 are SQVTM and ANQGSEA. V trimming: 5 bases; J trimming: 6 bases; junction bases outside the gene matches: 9.

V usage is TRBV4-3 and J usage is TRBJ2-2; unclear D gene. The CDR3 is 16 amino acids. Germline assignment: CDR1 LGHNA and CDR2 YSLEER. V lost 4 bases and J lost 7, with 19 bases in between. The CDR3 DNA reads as TGCGCCAGCAGCCGGAAAACGTCTTATCGGAGCGGGGAGCTGTTTTTT. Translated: CASSRKTSYRSGELFF.

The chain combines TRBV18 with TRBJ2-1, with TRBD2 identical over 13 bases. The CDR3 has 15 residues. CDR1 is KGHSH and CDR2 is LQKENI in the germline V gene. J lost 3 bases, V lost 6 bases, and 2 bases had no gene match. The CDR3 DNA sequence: TGTGCCAGCTCCTGGACTAGCGGGAGCTACAATGAGCAGTTCTTC. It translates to CASSWTSGSYNEQFF.

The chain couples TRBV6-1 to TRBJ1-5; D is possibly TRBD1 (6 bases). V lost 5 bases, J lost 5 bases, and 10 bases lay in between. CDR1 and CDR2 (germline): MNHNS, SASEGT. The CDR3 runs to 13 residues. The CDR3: CASSRDNYQPQHF. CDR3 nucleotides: TGTGCCAGCAGTCGGGACAATTATCAGCCCCAGCATTTT.

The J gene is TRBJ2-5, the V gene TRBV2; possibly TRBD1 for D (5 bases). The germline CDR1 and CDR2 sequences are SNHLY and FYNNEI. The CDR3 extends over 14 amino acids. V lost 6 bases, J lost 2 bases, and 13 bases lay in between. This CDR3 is CASRRQFLQETQYF. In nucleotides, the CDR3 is TGTGCCAGCAGAAGACAGTTTTTACAAGAGACCCAGTACTTC.

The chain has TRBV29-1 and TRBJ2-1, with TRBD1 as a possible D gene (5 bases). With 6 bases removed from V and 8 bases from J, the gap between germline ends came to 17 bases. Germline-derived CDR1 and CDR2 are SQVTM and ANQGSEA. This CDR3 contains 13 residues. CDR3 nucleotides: TGCAGCGTAGAATCTAGGGGTGGTTATGAGCAGTTCTTC. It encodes CSVESRGGYEQFF.

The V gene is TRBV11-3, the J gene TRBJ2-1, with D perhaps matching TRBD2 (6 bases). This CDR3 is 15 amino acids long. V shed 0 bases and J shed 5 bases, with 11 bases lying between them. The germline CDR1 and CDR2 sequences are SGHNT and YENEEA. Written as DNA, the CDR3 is TGTGCCAGCAGCTTAGAGGGGACTGGGCACAATGAGCAGTTCTTC. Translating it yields CASSLEGTGHNEQFF. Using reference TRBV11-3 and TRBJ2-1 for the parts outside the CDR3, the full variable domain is EAGVVQSPRYKIIEKKQPVAFWCNPISGHNTLYWYLQNLGQGPELLIRYENEEAVDDSQLPKDRFSAERLKGVDSTLKIQPAELGDSAVYLCASSLEGTGHNEQFFGPGTRLTVL.

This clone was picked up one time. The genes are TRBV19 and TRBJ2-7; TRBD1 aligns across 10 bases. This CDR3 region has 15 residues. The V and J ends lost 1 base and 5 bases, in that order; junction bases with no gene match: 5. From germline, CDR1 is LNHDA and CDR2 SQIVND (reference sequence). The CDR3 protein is CASSIGDRGRNEQYF. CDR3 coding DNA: TGTGCCAGTAGTATAGGGGACAGGGGACGGAACGAGCAGTACTTC.

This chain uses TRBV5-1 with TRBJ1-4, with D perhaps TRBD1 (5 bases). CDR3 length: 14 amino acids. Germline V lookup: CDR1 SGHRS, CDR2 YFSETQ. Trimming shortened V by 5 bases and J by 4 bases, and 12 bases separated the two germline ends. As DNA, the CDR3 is TGCGCCAGCAGTCGACAGCCGGTTAATGAAAAACTGTTTTTT. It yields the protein CASSRQPVNEKLFF.

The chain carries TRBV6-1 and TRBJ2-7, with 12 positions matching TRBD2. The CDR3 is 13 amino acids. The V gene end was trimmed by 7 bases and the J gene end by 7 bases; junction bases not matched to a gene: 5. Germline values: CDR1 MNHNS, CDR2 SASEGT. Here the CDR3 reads CASTELAGGEQYF. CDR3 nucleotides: TGTGCCAGCACGGAGCTAGCGGGGGGGGAGCAGTACTTC.